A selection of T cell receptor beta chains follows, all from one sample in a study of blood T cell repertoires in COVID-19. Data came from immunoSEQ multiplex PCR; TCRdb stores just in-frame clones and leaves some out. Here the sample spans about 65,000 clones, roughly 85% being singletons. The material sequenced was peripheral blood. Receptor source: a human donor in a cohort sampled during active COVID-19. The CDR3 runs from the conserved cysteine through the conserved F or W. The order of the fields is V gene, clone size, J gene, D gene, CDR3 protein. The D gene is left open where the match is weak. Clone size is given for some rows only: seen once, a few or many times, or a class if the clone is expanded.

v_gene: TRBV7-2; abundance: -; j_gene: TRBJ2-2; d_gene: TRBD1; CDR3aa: CASSPGQKNTGELFF
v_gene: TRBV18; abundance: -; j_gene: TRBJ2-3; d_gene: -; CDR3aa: CASSPARVGTDTQYF
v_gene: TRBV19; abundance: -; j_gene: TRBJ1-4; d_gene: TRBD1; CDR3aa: CASSQRGTGGEKLFF
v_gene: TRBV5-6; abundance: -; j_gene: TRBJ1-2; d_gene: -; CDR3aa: CASSLGAVNYGYTF
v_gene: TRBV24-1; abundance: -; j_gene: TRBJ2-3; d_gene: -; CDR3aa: CATSARGSDTQYF
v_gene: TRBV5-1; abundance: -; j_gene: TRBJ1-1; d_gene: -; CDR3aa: CASSLGTGINTEAFF
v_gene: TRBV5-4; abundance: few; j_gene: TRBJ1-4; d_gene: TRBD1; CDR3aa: CASSSSGQGDEKLFF
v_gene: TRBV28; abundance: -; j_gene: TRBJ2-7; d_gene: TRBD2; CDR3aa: CASHSGDYEQYF
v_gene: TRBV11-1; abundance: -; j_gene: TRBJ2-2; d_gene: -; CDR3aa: CASSLVSTGMGELFF
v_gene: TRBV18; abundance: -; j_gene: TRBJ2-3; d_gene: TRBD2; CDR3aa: CASSPIAGASTDTQYF
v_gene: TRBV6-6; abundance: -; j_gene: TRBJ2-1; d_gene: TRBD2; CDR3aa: CASSYSGGGARNEQFF
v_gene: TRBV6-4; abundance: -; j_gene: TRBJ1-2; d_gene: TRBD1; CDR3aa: CASSAQGNYGYTF
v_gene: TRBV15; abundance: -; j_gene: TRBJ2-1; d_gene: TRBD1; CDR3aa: CATSSLRGQNNEQFF
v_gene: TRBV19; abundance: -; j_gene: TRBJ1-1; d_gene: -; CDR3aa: CATPGGGIEAFF
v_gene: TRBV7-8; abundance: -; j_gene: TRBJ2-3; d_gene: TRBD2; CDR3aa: CASGDTRTSGGTLLRTDTQYF
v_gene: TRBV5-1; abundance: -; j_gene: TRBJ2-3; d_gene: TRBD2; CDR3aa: CASSLSVGGGDTDTQYF
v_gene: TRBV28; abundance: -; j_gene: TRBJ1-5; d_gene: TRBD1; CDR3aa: CASSFPGGTNSNQPQHF
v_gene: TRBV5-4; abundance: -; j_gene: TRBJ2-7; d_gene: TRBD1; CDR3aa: CASSSPGQGGSYEQYF
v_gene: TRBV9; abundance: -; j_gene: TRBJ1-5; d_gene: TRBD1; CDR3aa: CASSAGTGVSNQPQHF
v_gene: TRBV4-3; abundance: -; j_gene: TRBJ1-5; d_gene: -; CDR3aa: CASSQDFGGGLPQHF
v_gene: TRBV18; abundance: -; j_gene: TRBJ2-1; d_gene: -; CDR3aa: CASSPLAGEQFF
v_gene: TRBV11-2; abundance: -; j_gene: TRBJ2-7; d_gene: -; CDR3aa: CASSPTAREQYF
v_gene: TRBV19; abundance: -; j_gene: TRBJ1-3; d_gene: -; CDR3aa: CASMAPTKPSGNTIYF
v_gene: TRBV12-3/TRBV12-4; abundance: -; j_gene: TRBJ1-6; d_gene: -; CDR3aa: CASSFSRDSPLHF
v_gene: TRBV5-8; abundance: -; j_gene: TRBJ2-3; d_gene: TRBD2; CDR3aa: CATFRVWLAGVRTDTQYF
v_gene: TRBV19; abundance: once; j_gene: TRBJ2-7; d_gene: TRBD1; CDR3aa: CASSRRTGPYEQYF